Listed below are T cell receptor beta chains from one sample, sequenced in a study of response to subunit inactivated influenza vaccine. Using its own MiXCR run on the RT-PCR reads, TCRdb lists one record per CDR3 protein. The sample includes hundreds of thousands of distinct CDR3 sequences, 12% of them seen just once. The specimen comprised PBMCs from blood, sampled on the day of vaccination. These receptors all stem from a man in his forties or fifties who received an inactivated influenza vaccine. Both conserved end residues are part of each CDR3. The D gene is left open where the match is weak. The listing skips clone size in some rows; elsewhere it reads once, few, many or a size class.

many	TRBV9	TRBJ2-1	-	TGTGCCAGCAGCGTAGGTGTCAGGAGCTACAATGAGCAGTTCTTC	CASSVGVRSYNEQFF
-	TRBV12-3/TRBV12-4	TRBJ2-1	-	TGTGCCGTCTTGCGGTTGTACAATGAGCAGTTCTTC	CAVLRLYNEQFF
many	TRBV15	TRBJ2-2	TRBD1	TGTGCCACCAGCAGGGGTACGGGACAGGGTGTGACCGGGGAGCTGTTTTTT	CATSRGTGQGVTGELFF
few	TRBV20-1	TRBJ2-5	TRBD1	TGCAGTGCTAGACGCCGGGACAGGGGAGGGGAGACCCAGTACTTC	CSARRRDRGGETQYF
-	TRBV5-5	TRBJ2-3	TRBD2	TGTGCCAGCAGCCCTGCACCGACTAGCGGGGGGCCAGATACGCAGTATTTT	CASSPAPTSGGPDTQYF
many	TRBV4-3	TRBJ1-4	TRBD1	TGCGCCAGCAGCCATCCTAAGGACAGGGCCACTAATGAAAAACTGTTTTTT	CASSHPKDRATNEKLFF
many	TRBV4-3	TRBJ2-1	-	TGCGCCAGCAGCCAAGATCTCGGAGAGAGCTCCTACAATGAGCAGTTCTTC	CASSQDLGESSYNEQFF
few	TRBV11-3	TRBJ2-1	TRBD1	TGTGCCAGCAGCAAAATGACAGGGGATGAGCAGTTCTTC	CASSKMTGDEQFF
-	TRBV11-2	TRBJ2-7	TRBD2	TGTGCCAGCAGCCCTCAAATCAGACTAGCGGTCTACGAGCAGTACTTC	CASSPQIRLAVYEQYF
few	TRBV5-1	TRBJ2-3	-	TGCGCCAGCAGCTTGGCCGGCAAAAGCACAGATACGCAGTATTTT	CASSLAGKSTDTQYF
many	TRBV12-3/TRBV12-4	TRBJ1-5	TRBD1	TGTGCCAGCAGTTTAGGAGACAGGGCCAATCAGCCCCAGCATTTT	CASSLGDRANQPQHF
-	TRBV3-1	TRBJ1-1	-	TGTGCCAGCAGTCAGACAGGCGACCTCATGAACACTGAAGCTTTCTTT	CASSQTGDLMNTEAFF
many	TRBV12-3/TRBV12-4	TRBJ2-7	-	TGTGCCAGCAGTCTAGGACCCGTCGGCTCTACCTACGAGCAGTACTTC	CASSLGPVGSTYEQYF
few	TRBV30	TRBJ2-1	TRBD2	TGTGCCTGGAGTGCTGGGACTAGCGGGACGACCTACAATGAGCAGTTCTTC	CAWSAGTSGTTYNEQFF
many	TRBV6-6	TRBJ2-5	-	TGTGCCAGCAGTTACGATTGGGAGACCCAGTACTTC	CASSYDWETQYF
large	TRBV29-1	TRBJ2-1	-	TGCAGCTCTGAGGGGCTAGGTGACTACAATGAGCAGTTCTTC	CSSEGLGDYNEQFF
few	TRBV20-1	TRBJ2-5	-	TGCAGTGCTAGACTTAATGGACAGCAAGAGACCCAGTACTTC	CSARLNGQQETQYF
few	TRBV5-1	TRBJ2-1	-	TGCGCCAGCAGCGCTGCGGCGGACGCCCTCCAATCCTACAATGAGCAGTTCTTC	CASSAAADALQSYNEQFF
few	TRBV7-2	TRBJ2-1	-	TGTGCCAGCAGCTCTGAACCTGGACAGCGTCAATACAATGAGCAGTTCTTC	CASSSEPGQRQYNEQFF
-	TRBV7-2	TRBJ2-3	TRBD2	TGTGCCAGCAGCACGGGACTAGCGGGAAACACAGATACGCAGTATTTT	CASSTGLAGNTDTQYF
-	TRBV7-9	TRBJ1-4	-	TGTGCCAGCAGCTCGTTTCCCACAGGTGTGAATGAAAAACTGTTTTTT	CASSSFPTGVNEKLFF
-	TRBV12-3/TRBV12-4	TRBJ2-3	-	TGTGCCAGCAGTTTCTTGGGGGGGCCGGTTGGAGATACGCAGTATTTT	CASSFLGGPVGDTQYF
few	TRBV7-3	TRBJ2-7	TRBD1	TGTGCCAGCAGCCTAACAGGGGTGAACTCCTACGAGCAGTACTTC	CASSLTGVNSYEQYF
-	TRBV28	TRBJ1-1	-	TGTGCCAGCTATACCCGGGGGCTGAACACTGAAGCTTTCTTT	CASYTRGLNTEAFF
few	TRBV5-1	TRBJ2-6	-	TGCGCCAGCAGCCCCGGGGCTCCTGGGGCCAACGTCCTGACTTTC	CASSPGAPGANVLTF
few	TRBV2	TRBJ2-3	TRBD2	TGTGCCAGCATACCGAGTAGCGGGAGCCTCACAGATACGCAGTATTTT	CASIPSSGSLTDTQYF
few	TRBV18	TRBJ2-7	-	TGTGCCAGCTCAACCACGGACTTCAACGAGCAGTACTTC	CASSTTDFNEQYF
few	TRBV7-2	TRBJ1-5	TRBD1	TGTGCCAGCAGCCGGACAGGGGATCTGGATCAGCCCCAGCATTTT	CASSRTGDLDQPQHF
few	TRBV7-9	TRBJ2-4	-	TGTGCCAGCAGCTTAGCAGGGCCAGCCAAAAACATTCAGTACTTC	CASSLAGPAKNIQYF
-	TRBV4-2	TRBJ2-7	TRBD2	TGTGCCAGCAGCCAGGAACTCCCACTAGCGGTCTCCTACGAGCAGTACTTC	CASSQELPLAVSYEQYF
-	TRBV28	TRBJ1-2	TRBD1	TGTGCCCTTTTGGGGACAGGGAAAGGCTACACCTTC	CALLGTGKGYTF
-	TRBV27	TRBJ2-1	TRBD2	TGTGCCAGCAGTTTCCGCGGGACTAGCAAGACCTACAATGAGCAGTTCTTC	CASSFRGTSKTYNEQFF
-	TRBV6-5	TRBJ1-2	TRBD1	TGTGCCAGCAGTTACTCCTCCAGGGGGGCCTATGGCTACACCTTC	CASSYSSRGAYGYTF
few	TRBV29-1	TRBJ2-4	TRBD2	TGCAGCGTCCTGGGACTAGCGGGAACCCTAGCCAAAAACATTCAGTACTTC	CSVLGLAGTLAKNIQYF
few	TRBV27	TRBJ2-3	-	TGTGCCAGCAGTTTACGAAGCCCTGCAGATACGCAGTATTTT	CASSLRSPADTQYF
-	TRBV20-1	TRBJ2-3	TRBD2	TGCAGTGCTAGGTTTGGGCTAGCGGAGAGCACAGATACGCAGTATTTT	CSARFGLAESTDTQYF
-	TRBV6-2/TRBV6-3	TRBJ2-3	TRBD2	TGTGCCAGCAGTTACCCGGGAACACCGGGACACAAGACAGCGGGAGGCACAGATACGCAGTATTTT	CASSYPGTPGHKTAGGTDTQYF
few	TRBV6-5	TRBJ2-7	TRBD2	TGTGCCAGCAGTTACACCGGACTAGCGGGGAAAACCTACGAGCAGTACTTC	CASSYTGLAGKTYEQYF
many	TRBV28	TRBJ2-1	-	TGTGCCAGCAGTTTAACCAGGTCTGGTAATGAGCAGTTCTTC	CASSLTRSGNEQFF